The table lists the clone carrying this T cell receptor beta chain with many counts. Antigen unknown. The CDR3 runs 14 residues. Germline CDR1 SGHTA, CDR2 FQGTGA. V was cut by 0 bases and J by 6 bases, with 9 bases left in between. The sample originates from a study of T-cell reconstitution after alpha-beta-depleted transplantation in children. General study points: T-cell counts and diversity at one year post-transplant came mainly from newly produced T cells. For some patients, TCRbeta diversity was high at day 60 because of recipient T cells and thymic progenitors that survived. In patients about two months after transplant, alpha-beta T cells reportedly arose from several hundred expanded graft clones.

Library preparation (for TCRbeta) was performed with unique molecular identifiers. TCRdb redid the calling of the PCR reads with MiXCR, one entry per CDR3 protein. This table has hundreds of thousands of distinct CDR3 sequences, roughly 8.1% appearing once. The sequenced sample was PBMCs, mostly from graft donor cells, obtained 360 days after TCRalphabeta/CD19-depleted stem cell transplant. The chain carries TRBV7-3 and TRBJ2-1, with D tentatively TRBD1 (6 bases). The receptor was derived from a male patient under 10 years old who had a stem cell transplant for acute myeloid leukemia, so the T cells may come from the graft donor. The CDR3, as DNA: TGTGCCAGCAGCTTAACGTTGGGGGCCAATGAGCAGTTCTTC. Protein: CASSLTLGANEQFF.